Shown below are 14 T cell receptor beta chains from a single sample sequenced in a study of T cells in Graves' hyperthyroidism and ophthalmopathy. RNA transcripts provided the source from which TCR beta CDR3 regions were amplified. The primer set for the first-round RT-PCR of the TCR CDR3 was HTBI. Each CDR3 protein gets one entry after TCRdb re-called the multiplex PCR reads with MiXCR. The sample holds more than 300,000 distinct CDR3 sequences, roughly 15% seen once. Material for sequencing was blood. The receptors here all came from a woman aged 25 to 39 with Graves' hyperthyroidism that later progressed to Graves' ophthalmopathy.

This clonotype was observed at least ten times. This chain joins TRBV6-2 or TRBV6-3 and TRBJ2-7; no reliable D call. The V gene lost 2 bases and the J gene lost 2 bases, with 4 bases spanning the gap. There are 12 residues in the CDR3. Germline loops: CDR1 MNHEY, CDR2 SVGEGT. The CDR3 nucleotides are TGTGCCAGCAGTTACCCTGCCTACGAGCAGTACTTC. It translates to CASSYPAYEQYF.

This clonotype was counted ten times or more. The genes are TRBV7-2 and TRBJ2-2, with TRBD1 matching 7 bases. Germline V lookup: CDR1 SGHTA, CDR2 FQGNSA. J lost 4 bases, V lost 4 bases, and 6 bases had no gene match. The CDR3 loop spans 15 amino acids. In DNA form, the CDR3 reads TGTGCCAGCAGCTCCCGGGACAGATTCACCGGGGAGCTGTTTTTT. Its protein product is CASSSRDRFTGELFF.

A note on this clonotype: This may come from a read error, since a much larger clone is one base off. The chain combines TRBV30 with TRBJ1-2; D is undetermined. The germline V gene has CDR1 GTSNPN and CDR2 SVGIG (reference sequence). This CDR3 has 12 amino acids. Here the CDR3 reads CVWSVGVYGYTF. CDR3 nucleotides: TGTGTCTGGAGTGTGGGAGTCTATGGCTACACCTTC.

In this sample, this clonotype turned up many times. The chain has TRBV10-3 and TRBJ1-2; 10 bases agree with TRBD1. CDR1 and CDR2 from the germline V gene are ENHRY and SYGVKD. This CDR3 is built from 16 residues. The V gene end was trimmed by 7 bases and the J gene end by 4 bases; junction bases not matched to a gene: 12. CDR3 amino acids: CAITSEGTGAGYGYTF. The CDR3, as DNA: TGTGCCATCACTAGCGAGGGGACAGGGGCCGGCTATGGCTACACCTTC.

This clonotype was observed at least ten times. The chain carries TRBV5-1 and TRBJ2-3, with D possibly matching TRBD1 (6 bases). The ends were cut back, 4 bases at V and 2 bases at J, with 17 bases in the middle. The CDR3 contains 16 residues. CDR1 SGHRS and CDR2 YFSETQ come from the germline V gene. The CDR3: CASSRETGPVTDTQYF. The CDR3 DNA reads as TGCGCCAGCAGCCGGGAAACAGGGCCAGTCACAGATACGCAGTATTTT.

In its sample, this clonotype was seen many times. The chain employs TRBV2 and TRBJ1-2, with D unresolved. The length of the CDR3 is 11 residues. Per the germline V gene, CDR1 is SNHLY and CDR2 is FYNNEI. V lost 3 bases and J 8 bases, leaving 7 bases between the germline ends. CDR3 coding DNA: TGTGCCAGCAGTGATTATGGAGGCTACACCTTC. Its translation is CASSDYGGYTF.

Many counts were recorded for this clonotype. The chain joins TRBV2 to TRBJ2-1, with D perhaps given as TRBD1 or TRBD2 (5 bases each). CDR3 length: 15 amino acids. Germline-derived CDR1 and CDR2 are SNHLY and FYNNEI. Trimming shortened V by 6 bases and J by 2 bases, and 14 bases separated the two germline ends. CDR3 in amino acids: CASSRGTGAYNEQFF. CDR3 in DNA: TGTGCCAGCAGCCGGGGAACAGGCGCCTACAATGAGCAGTTCTTC. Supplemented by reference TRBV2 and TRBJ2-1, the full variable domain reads EPEVTQTPSHQVTQMGQEVILRCVPISNHLYFYWYRQILGQKVEFLVSFYNNEISEKSEIFDDQFSVERPDGSNFTLKIRSTKLEDSAMYFCASSRGTGAYNEQFFGPGTRLTVL.

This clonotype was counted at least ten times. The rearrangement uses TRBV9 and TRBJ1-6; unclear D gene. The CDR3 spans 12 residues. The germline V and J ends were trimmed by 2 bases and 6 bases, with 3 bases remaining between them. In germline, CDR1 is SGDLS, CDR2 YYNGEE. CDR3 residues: CASSVGNSPLHF. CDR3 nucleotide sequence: TGTGCCAGCAGCGTTGGTAATTCACCCCTCCACTTT.

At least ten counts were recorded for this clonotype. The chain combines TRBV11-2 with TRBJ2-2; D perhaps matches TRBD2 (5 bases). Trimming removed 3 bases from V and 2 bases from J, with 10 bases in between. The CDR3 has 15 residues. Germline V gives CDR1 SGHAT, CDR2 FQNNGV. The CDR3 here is CASSFEWTNTGELFF. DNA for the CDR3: TGTGCCAGCAGCTTTGAATGGACTAACACCGGGGAGCTGTTTTTT.

DNA of the CDR3: TGTGCCAGCAGCTGGGACAGTAAAGAGACCCAGTACTTC. It codes for CASSWDSKETQYF. V gene TRBV5-6 combines with J gene TRBJ2-5; 7 bases line up with TRBD1. With V trimmed by 3 bases and J by 3 bases, 2 bases remained unmatched. This CDR3 comprises 13 residues. Germline V gene sequence: CDR1 SGHDT, CDR2 YYEEEE.

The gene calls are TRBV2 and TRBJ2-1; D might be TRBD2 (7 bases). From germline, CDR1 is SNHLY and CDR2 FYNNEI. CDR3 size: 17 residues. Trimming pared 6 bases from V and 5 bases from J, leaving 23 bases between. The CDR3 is CASSVKWGGGRHNEQFF. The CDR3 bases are TGTGCCAGCAGCGTGAAGTGGGGGGGCGGCCGACACAATGAGCAGTTCTTC.

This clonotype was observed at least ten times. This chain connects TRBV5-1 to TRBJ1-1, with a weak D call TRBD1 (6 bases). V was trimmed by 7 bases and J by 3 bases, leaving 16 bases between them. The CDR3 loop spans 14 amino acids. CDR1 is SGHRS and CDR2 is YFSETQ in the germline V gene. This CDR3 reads CASGRGNPDTEAFF. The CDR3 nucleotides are TGCGCCAGCGGGAGGGGGAACCCAGACACTGAAGCTTTCTTT.

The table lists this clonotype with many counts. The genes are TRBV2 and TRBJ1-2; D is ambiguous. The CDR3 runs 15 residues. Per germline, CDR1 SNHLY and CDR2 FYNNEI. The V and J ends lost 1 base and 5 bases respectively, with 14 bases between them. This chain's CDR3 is CASSEEQAIPYGYTF. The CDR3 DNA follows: TGTGCCAGCAGTGAAGAGCAGGCGATCCCATATGGCTACACCTTC.

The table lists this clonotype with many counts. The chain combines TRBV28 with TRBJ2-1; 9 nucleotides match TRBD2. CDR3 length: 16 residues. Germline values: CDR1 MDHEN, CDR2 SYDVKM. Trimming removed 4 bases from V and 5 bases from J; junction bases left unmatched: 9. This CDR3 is CASSSSGIAPDNEQFF. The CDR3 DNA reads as TGTGCCAGCAGTTCTAGCGGGATAGCGCCCGACAATGAGCAGTTCTTC.